This TCR gamma chain was obtained from a study of γδ T cells in repeated Plasmodium falciparum infection. The CDR3 length is 16 residues. With V trimmed by 2 bases and J by 7 bases, 5 bases remained unmatched. Germline loops: CDR1 GITISATS, CDR2 ISYDGTV (reference sequence). This clone has ten or more counts. Vgamma9/Vdelta2+ and Vdelta2-negative gammadelta T cells were flow-sorted from PBMC for bulk sequencing. TCRdb reanalyzed the multiplex PCR reads using CATT. This sample yields about 5,000 gamma-chain clones, of which approximately 3.7% are seen a single time; roughly 31% belongs to the top ten. This receptor was taken from a pool of human donors (malaria-infected and uninfected, not separated). The chain employs TRGV9 and TRGJP. Sequenced sample: gamma-delta T cells from blood. CDR3 in amino acids: CALWEDRELGKKIKVF. In DNA form, the CDR3 reads TGTGCCTTGTGGGAGGATCGGGAGTTGGGCAAAAAAATCAAGGTATTT.